The next 10 T cell receptor beta chains were all read from a single sample in a study of control samples from healthy donors and cancer patients. Sequencing used immunoSEQ multiplex PCR; TCRdb keeps in-frame clones, though not all of them. Of 25,000 to 35,000 clones listed, about 83% are singletons. The sequenced sample was PBMCs. The receptors come from a woman between 40 and 50 years old with lung cancer.

On this clone itself: The junction departs from the called germline gene at one end, perhaps through a read error. V is TRBV5-1 and J is TRBJ1-6; D remains ambiguous. The CDR3 runs 12 residues. Germline loops: CDR1 SGHRS, CDR2 YFSETQ. As DNA, the CDR3 is TGCGTCAGCAGCTCAAATAATTCACCCCTCCACTTT. Amino acids: CVSSSNNSPLHF.

This chain connects TRBV7-2 to TRBJ1-1; D perhaps matches TRBD1 (6 bases). Germline V CDR1 and CDR2: SGHTA, FQGNSA. V dropped 2 bases and J dropped 3 bases, with 13 bases sitting between them. The CDR3 consists of 15 residues. The CDR3 DNA sequence: TGTGCCAGCAGCTTAACGGGGGGCAGGTACACTGAAGCTTTCTTT. Translating it yields CASSLTGGRYTEAFF.

V is TRBV5-6 and J is TRBJ1-1, with unresolved D. CDR1 is SGHDT, CDR2 YYEEEE, per germline. Trimming left V 4 bases short and J 4 bases short, with 11 bases between. The CDR3 length is 13 residues. The CDR3 bases are TGTGCCAGCAGCGCTTGGTATTCCACTGAAGCTTTCTTT. Amino acids: CASSAWYSTEAFF. The full variable domain, rest sourced from reference TRBV5-6 and TRBJ1-1, is DAGVTQSPTHLIKTRGQQVTLRCSPKSGHDTVSWYQQALGQGPQFIFQYYEEEERQRGNFPDRFSGHQFPNYSSELNVNALLLGDSALYLCASSAWYSTEAFFGQGTRLTVV.

Worth noting for this clone: Within the sample, other DNA sequences also encode this same CDR3. The chain combines TRBV5-1 with TRBJ2-1; 15 nucleotides line up with TRBD2. Per the germline V gene, CDR1 is SGHRS and CDR2 is YFSETQ. The CDR3 is made up of 18 amino acids. V lost 4 bases and J lost 0; bases outside the gene matches: 5. The CDR3 bases are TGCGCCAGCAGCCCGGGACTAGCGGGGGGCCGCTCCTACAATGAGCAGTTCTTC. Its translation: CASSPGLAGGRSYNEQFF. The full variable domain, its missing parts supplied by reference TRBV5-1 and TRBJ2-1, is KAGVTQTPRYLIKTRGQQVTLSCSPISGHRSVSWYQQTPGQGLQFLFEYFSETQRNKGNFPGRFSGRQFSNSRSEMNVSTLELGDSALYLCASSPGLAGGRSYNEQFFGPGTRLTVL.

The chain is built from TRBV30 and TRBJ1-2; 9 nucleotides match TRBD1. Germline-derived CDR1 and CDR2 are GTSNPN and SVGIG (reference sequence). CDR3 size: 13 residues. The trim removed 2 bases at V and 7 bases at J, leaving 5 bases unmatched. In DNA form, the CDR3 reads TGTGCCTGGAGTTACAGGGGGCTTAGTGGCTACACCTTC. Its translation is CAWSYRGLSGYTF.

V gene TRBV11-1 combines with J gene TRBJ2-5; the D gene could be TRBD1 or TRBD2 (5 bases each). V gave up 5 bases and J gave up 4 bases, with 14 bases separating them. The germline V gene encodes CDR1 SGHAT and CDR2 FQDESV (reference sequence). The CDR3 runs to 14 residues. CDR3 sequence (DNA): TGTGCCAGCAGCACCGGGGCAAGAGGAGAGACCCAGTACTTC. Amino acids: CASSTGARGETQYF. Variable domain in full (rest from reference TRBV11-1 and TRBJ2-5): EAEVAQSPRYKITEKSQAVAFWCDPISGHATLYWYRQILGQGPELLVQFQDESVVDDSQLPKDRFSAERLKGVDSTLKIQPAELGDSAMYLCASSTGARGETQYFGPGTRLLVL.

As regards this clone: Other DNA variants within this sample encode the same CDR3. The chain employs TRBV19 and TRBJ2-6, with TRBD2 matching over 7 bases. The length of the CDR3 is 17 residues. V lost 5 bases to trimming and J lost 0 bases; unmatched junction nucleotides: 7. Germline values: CDR1 LNHDA, CDR2 SQIVND (reference sequence). CDR3 region: CASSLQGGSSGANVLTF. DNA of the CDR3: TGTGCCAGTAGTCTCCAGGGAGGGAGCTCTGGGGCCAACGTCCTGACTTTC.

The chain recombines TRBV19 with TRBJ1-1; D gene uncertain. The CDR3 is 16 amino acids. CDR1 and CDR2 (germline): LNHDA, SQIVND (reference sequence). Trimming cost V 3 bases and J 1 base, with 15 bases left between them. The CDR3 protein is CASSMIGRQGNTEAFF. The DNA of the CDR3 is TGTGCCAGTAGTATGATAGGACGCCAAGGGAACACTGAAGCTTTCTTT.

This clone was recorded once. The CDR3 DNA sequence: TGCGCCAGCAGCTACAGGACTAATGAAAAACTGTTTTTT. Residues: CASSYRTNEKLFF. V and J are TRBV4-3 and TRBJ1-4; D might be TRBD1 (5 bases). Germline V CDR1 and CDR2: LGHNA, YSLEER. V lost 5 bases to trimming and J lost 2 bases, with 6 bases between them. The length of the CDR3 is 13 residues.

The chain carries TRBV7-9 and TRBJ2-5, with D perhaps TRBD1 or TRBD2 (6 bases each). The CDR3 is 15 amino acids. Trimming shortened V by 5 bases and J by 5 bases, and 18 bases separated the two germline ends. Germline V gives CDR1 SEHNR, CDR2 FQNEAQ (reference sequence). CDR3 loop: CASSTVPGASETQYF. The CDR3 DNA sequence: TGTGCCAGCAGCACCGTTCCGGGGGCGAGTGAGACCCAGTACTTC. The complete variable domain, with remaining parts taken from reference TRBV7-9 and TRBJ2-5, reads DTGVSQNPRHKITKRGQNVTFRCDPISEHNRLYWYRQTLGQGPEFLTYFQNEAQLEKSRLLSDRFSAERPKGSFSTLEIQRTEQGDSAMYLCASSTVPGASETQYFGPGTRLLVL.